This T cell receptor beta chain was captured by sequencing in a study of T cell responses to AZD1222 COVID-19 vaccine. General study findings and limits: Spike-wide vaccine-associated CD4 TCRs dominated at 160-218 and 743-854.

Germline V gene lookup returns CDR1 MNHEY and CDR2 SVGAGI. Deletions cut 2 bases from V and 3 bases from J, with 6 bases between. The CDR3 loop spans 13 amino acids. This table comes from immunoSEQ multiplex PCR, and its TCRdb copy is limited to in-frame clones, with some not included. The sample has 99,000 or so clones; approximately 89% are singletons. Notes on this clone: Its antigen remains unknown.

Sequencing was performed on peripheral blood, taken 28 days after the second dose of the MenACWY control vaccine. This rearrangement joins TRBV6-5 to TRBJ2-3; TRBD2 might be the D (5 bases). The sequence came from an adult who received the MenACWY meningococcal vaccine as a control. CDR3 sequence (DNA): TGTGCCAGCAGTTACAGGGAGACAGATACGCAGTATTTT. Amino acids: CASSYRETDTQYF.